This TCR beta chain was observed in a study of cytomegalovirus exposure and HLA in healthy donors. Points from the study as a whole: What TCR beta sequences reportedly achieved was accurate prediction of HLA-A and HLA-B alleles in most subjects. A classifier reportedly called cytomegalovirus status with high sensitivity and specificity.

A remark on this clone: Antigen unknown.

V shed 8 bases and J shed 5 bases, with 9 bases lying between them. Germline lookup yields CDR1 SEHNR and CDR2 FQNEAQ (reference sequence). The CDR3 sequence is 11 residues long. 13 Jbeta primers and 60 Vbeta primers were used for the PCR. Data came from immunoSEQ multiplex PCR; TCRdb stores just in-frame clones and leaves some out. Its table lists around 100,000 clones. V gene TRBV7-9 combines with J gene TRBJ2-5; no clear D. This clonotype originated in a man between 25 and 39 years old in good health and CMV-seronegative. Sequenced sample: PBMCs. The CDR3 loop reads CASAPEETQYF. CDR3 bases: TGTGCCAGCGCCCCGGAGGAGACCCAGTACTTC.